This T cell receptor beta chain originates from a study of response to subunit inactivated influenza vaccine. TCRdb called the RT-PCR reads again in MiXCR, with one record for every CDR3 protein. Of 550,000 to 800,000 distinct CDR3 sequences listed, around 14% are singletons. The CDR3 length is 15 residues. Germline V gene data show CDR1 as LGHNA and CDR2 as YNFKEQ. The V end was cut by 1 base, the J end by 4 bases, with 12 bases between. This clonotype showed up just a few times. The source is a man in his forties or fifties who received an inactivated influenza vaccine. This sequence joins TRBV4-2 and TRBJ2-3; D is ambiguous. Source: PBMCs from blood, taken less than 15 days before vaccination. CDR3 in DNA: TGTGCCAGCAGCCAAGGAGGAGTAGCAGCAGATACGCAGTATTTT. Translating gives CASSQGGVAADTQYF.